This passage covers 29 T cell receptor beta chains from one sample sequenced in a study of T cell repertoires in cytomegalovirus infection. One entry per CDR3 protein results from TCRdb running MiXCR on the reads. The sample includes a few hundred thousand distinct CDR3 sequences, 15% to 20% of them seen just once. The sequencing input was PBMCs. The source of these receptors is a human donor in good health (CMV status not recorded). Some clones in this sample may be carry-over from other donors' samples.

The chain joins TRBV7-8 to TRBJ2-3, with TRBD2 identical over 12 bases. Germline trimming cut 2 bases from V and 5 bases from J; bases unmatched to any gene: 11. Germline CDR1 and CDR2: SGHVS and FQNEAQ. The CDR3 totals 18 residues. CDR3 loop: CASSLPRGLAGSQDTQYF. The CDR3, as DNA: TGTGCCAGCAGCTTACCCAGGGGACTAGCGGGCTCCCAAGATACGCAGTATTTT. Full variable domain (outside the CDR3, taken from reference TRBV7-8 and TRBJ2-3): GAGVSQSPRYKVAKRGQDVALRCDPISGHVSLFWYQQALGQGPEFLTYFQNEAQLDKSGLPSDRFFAERPEGSVSTLKIQRTQQEDSAVYLCASSLPRGLAGSQDTQYFGPGTRLTVL.

This clonotype was detected only a few times. This sequence joins TRBV6-6 and TRBJ2-5; tentatively, D is TRBD1 or TRBD2 (5 bases each). This CDR3 has 13 residues. V was clipped by 6 bases and J by 1 base, with 9 bases between them. Germline V CDR1 and CDR2: MNHNY, SVGAGI (reference sequence). As DNA, the CDR3 is TGTGCCAGCAGGGGGACCCTCCAAGAGACCCAGTACTTC. Translating gives CASRGTLQETQYF.

This clonotype was counted many times. In DNA, the CDR3 is TGTGCCAGCAGACCTACTCTTGGACAGGCGAGCTCCTACGAGCAGTACTTC. Protein product: CASRPTLGQASSYEQYF. The chain employs TRBV6-1 and TRBJ2-7; 7 nucleotides agree with TRBD1. Germline V lookup: CDR1 MNHNS, CDR2 SASEGT. V lost 6 bases to trimming and J lost 0 bases; unmatched junction nucleotides: 14. The CDR3 covers 17 residues.

The chain links TRBV7-2 to TRBJ2-7; maybe TRBD1 (7 bases). Trimming took off 5 bases at V and 0 bases at J, with 17 bases between the two ends. The germline CDR1 and CDR2 sequences are SGHTA and FQGNSA. The length of the CDR3 is 16 residues. In DNA, the CDR3 is TGTGCCAGCAGCGTCTCAGGGGGGAGAGGCTCCTACGAGCAGTACTTC. Translation gives CASSVSGGRGSYEQYF.

This clonotype appeared many times. V usage is TRBV4-1 and J usage is TRBJ2-2, with D maybe TRBD1 (6 bases). V was pared by 1 base and J by 0 bases, with 12 bases between. There are 17 residues in the CDR3. Germline V CDR1 and CDR2: MGHRA, YSYEKL. The CDR3 DNA follows: TGCGCCAGCAGCCAAGTCTCTTGGACAGCGAACACCGGGGAGCTGTTTTTT. As protein: CASSQVSWTANTGELFF.

In this sample, this clonotype turned up many times. The chain combines TRBV7-2 with TRBJ2-5; D might be TRBD2 (8 bases). Trimming removed 3 bases at V and 5 bases at J, with 16 bases between. CDR1 is SGHTA, CDR2 FQGNSA, per germline. This CDR3 contains 15 residues. The CDR3 protein is CASSLDRPGGETQYF. Written as DNA, the CDR3 is TGTGCCAGCAGCTTGGACAGGCCGGGGGGGGAGACCCAGTACTTC.

The chain combines TRBV9 with TRBJ2-2, with D hard to call. Trimming removed 3 bases at V and 0 bases at J, with 6 bases between. Germline-derived CDR1 and CDR2 are SGDLS and YYNGEE. The CDR3 is made up of 14 amino acids. Here the CDR3 DNA reads TGTGCCAGCAGCGGAACCACGAACACCGGGGAGCTGTTTTTT. It specifies CASSGTTNTGELFF.

The chain links TRBV12-3 or TRBV12-4 to TRBJ1-5; D is uncertain. The V and J ends lost 5 bases and 7 bases respectively, with 12 bases between them. This CDR3 region has 13 residues. CDR3 DNA sequence: TGTGCCAGCAGTCCTCTCGACGGGCAGCCCCAGCATTTT. This encodes CASSPLDGQPQHF.

This chain's CDR3 is CASRTQTSGIYNEQFF. The CDR3 DNA follows: TGTGCCAGCAGGACACAGACTAGCGGGATATACAATGAGCAGTTCTTC. The chain joins TRBV11-2 to TRBJ2-1, with 11 bases identical to TRBD2. Germline assignment: CDR1 SGHAT and CDR2 FQNNGV. Losses at the gene ends were 6 bases for V and 4 bases for J; bases not matched to a gene: 8. The CDR3 extends over 16 amino acids.

This clonotype was observed a handful of times. This chain uses TRBV7-9 with TRBJ2-3; D remains ambiguous. The CDR3 length is 14 residues. The V gene's germline CDR1 is SEHNR and CDR2 FQNEAQ (reference sequence). Trimming cost V 3 bases and J 6 bases, with 13 bases left between them. The chain's CDR3 is CASSFVVPGDTQYF. DNA of the CDR3: TGTGCCAGCAGCTTTGTCGTACCCGGGGATACGCAGTATTTT.

The sample holds a few counts of this clonotype. V is TRBV28 and J is TRBJ2-5; TRBD2 aligns across 7 bases. Germline trimming cut 3 bases from V and 6 bases from J; bases unmatched to any gene: 10. Germline V CDR1 and CDR2: MDHEN, SYDVKM. The CDR3 is made up of 15 amino acids. CDR3 sequence reads: CASSLPGASGKTQYF. For the CDR3, the DNA is TGTGCCAGCAGTTTGCCCGGGGCTAGCGGAAAGACCCAGTACTTC.

The table lists this clonotype with many counts. The gene calls are TRBV12-5 and TRBJ2-1; no clear D gene. This CDR3 has 14 residues. Germline V gives CDR1 LGHNT, CDR2 FRNRAP. Trimming shortened V by 6 bases and J by 4 bases, and 13 bases separated the two germline ends. The CDR3 nucleotides are TGTGCTAGTGGCCCCCCCGGCAATTACAATGAGCAGTTCTTC. Its translation: CASGPPGNYNEQFF.

The sample holds a few counts of this clonotype. The chain links TRBV20-1 to TRBJ2-3; the D is unclear. Between the trimmed V and J ends, which lost 5 bases and 0 bases, there was a span of 12 bases. There are 14 residues in the CDR3. Germline V gives CDR1 DFQATT, CDR2 SNEGSKA (reference sequence). The CDR3 nucleotides read TGCAGTGCTGAACGAATAGAGAGCACAGATACGCAGTATTTT. This translates into CSAERIESTDTQYF.

The chain uses TRBV6-1 and TRBJ2-3; TRBD1 is a possible D gene (5 bases). The germline CDR1 and CDR2 sequences are MNHNS and SASEGT. V was cut by 3 bases and J by 0 bases, with 10 bases left in between. This CDR3 has 15 residues. The CDR3 bases are TGTGCCAGCAGTGAGTCACAGGAGAGCACAGATACGCAGTATTTT. It is translated as CASSESQESTDTQYF.

This clonotype was observed a few times. The chain carries TRBV20-1 and TRBJ1-5, with D tentatively TRBD1 (6 bases). CDR1 is DFQATT and CDR2 is SNEGSKA in the germline V gene (reference sequence). This CDR3 has 14 residues. Trimming took off 3 bases at V and 4 bases at J, with 13 bases between the two ends. The CDR3 reads CSARAGTPNQPQHF. The CDR3 region has the DNA TGCAGTGCTAGGGCCGGGACACCTAATCAGCCCCAGCATTTT.

This clonotype was seen ten or more times. The chain links TRBV7-6 to TRBJ2-3, with 9 nucleotides matching TRBD2. In germline, CDR1 is SGHVS, CDR2 FNYEAQ. The CDR3 has 17 amino acids. The V segment lost 4 bases and the J segment 7 bases; nucleotides outside the gene matches: 15. The CDR3 protein is CASSSRHVRGGLHTQYF. CDR3 in DNA: TGTGCCAGCAGCTCGAGACATGTGCGGGGGGGCCTTCATACGCAGTATTTT.

This clonotype was seen at least ten times. V gene TRBV19 combines with J gene TRBJ1-5; TRBD1 agrees at 7 bases. V lost 6 bases, J lost 4 bases, and 12 bases stayed unmatched. The V gene's germline CDR1 is LNHDA and CDR2 SQIVND (reference sequence). The CDR3 totals 16 residues. CDR3 in amino acids: CASSSLWDRDNQPQHF. The CDR3 bases are TGTGCCAGTAGCTCACTCTGGGACAGAGATAATCAGCCCCAGCATTTT.

The chain combines TRBV5-1 with TRBJ2-5, with 8 bases identical to TRBD2. The germline V gene has CDR1 SGHRS and CDR2 YFSETQ. The junction had 4 bases not matched to a gene; V was cut back by 5 bases and J by 4 bases. This CDR3 is built from 13 residues. This chain's CDR3 is CASSWLAGETQYF. The DNA of the CDR3 is TGCGCCAGCAGTTGGCTAGCGGGAGAGACCCAGTACTTC.

This clonotype was seen ten or more times. The DNA for the CDR3 is TGTGCCAGCAGCCAAGGGACGCATAGCACAGATACGCAGTATTTT. The encoded protein is CASSQGTHSTDTQYF. V gene TRBV7-9 combines with J gene TRBJ2-3; the D gene could be TRBD1 or TRBD2 (5 bases each). CDR3 size: 15 residues. Germline V gene lookup returns CDR1 SEHNR and CDR2 FQNEAQ (reference sequence). The V gene lost 5 bases and the J gene lost 0 bases, with 12 bases spanning the gap.

This clonotype has at least ten counts. The chain uses TRBV7-2 and TRBJ1-1; D may be TRBD1 (5 bases). The CDR3 has 14 residues. The germline CDR1 and CDR2 sequences are SGHTA and FQGNSA. The germline V and J ends were trimmed by 1 base and 5 bases, with 11 bases remaining between them. Written as DNA, the CDR3 is TGTGCCAGCAGCTTAGAGGGGAGGATGACTGAAGCTTTCTTT. As protein: CASSLEGRMTEAFF.

This clonotype was seen ten or more times. The chain uses TRBV7-6 and TRBJ1-2, with TRBD1 as a possible D gene (5 bases). Germline CDR1 and CDR2: SGHVS and FNYEAQ. The CDR3 consists of 15 residues. V was pared by 1 base and J by 8 bases, with 17 bases between. The CDR3, as DNA: TGTGCCAGCAGCTTAGGGGTTTCAGGGTCCGGCGGCTACACCTTC. Residues: CASSLGVSGSGGYTF.

For this clonotype: A read error may explain this, as a much larger clone is one base away. This sequence joins TRBV7-2 and TRBJ2-1, with D uncertain. Germline V lookup: CDR1 SGHTA, CDR2 FQGNSA. CDR3 length equals 14 residues. Trimming took off 8 bases at V and 5 bases at J, with 16 bases between the two ends. CDR3 bases: TGTGCCAGCCGGATTAGCATGGGTCACAATGAGCAGTTCTTC. It translates to CASRISMGHNEQFF.

This clonotype was observed many times. V usage is TRBV7-9 and J usage is TRBJ2-7; TRBD1 is a possible D gene (6 bases). V was trimmed by 5 bases and J by 9 bases, leaving 14 bases between them. CDR3 length equals 12 residues. Germline V CDR1 and CDR2: SEHNR, FQNEAQ (reference sequence). The CDR3 bases are TGTGCCAGCAGCGTCCCGGACAGCCCGCAGTACTTC. Protein: CASSVPDSPQYF.

Of note for this clonotype: It may be a read error: a sequence one base away is much more abundant. V gene TRBV28 combines with J gene TRBJ2-3; 10 nucleotides line up with TRBD2. The CDR3 spans 13 residues. Germline trimming cut 6 bases from V and 6 bases from J; bases unmatched to any gene: 3. The germline V gene encodes CDR1 MDHEN and CDR2 SYDVKM. The CDR3 nucleotides read TGTGCCAGCAGACCGGGACTAGCGGATACGCAGTATTTT. This encodes CASRPGLADTQYF.

The chain links TRBV12-3 or TRBV12-4 to TRBJ1-4; TRBD1 matches 8 bases. V lost 4 bases to trimming and J lost 5 bases; unmatched junction nucleotides: 21. This CDR3 has 20 amino acids. The CDR3 DNA sequence: TGTGCCAGCAGTTCCGCCAGTAGACCTAATCCGGGACAGGAGAATGAAAAACTGTTTTTT. It encodes CASSSASRPNPGQENEKLFF.

A few counts support this clonotype. The chain has TRBV28 and TRBJ2-1; TRBD1 agrees at 7 bases. The CDR3 is 15 residues long. The V gene's germline CDR1 is MDHEN and CDR2 SYDVKM. V lost 6 bases and J lost 6; bases outside the gene matches: 11. The CDR3 region is CASRRGDRAFNEQFF. For the CDR3, the DNA is TGTGCCAGCAGACGGGGCGACAGGGCGTTCAATGAGCAGTTCTTC. The whole variable domain, remainder taken from reference TRBV28 and TRBJ2-1, is DVKVTQSSRYLVKRTGEKVFLECVQDMDHENMFWYRQDPGLGLRLIYFSYDVKMKEKGDIPEGYSVSREKKERFSLILESASTNQTSMYLCASRRGDRAFNEQFFGPGTRLTVL.

The chain couples TRBV4-1 to TRBJ1-4; the D gene is possibly TRBD1 (6 bases). Germline V gives CDR1 MGHRA, CDR2 YSYEKL. The CDR3 totals 15 residues. Trimming stripped 7 bases from V and 3 bases from J, with 15 bases between. CDR3 loop: CASTLLGTPNEKLFF. CDR3 DNA: TGCGCCAGCACTCTTCTCGGGACACCTAATGAAAAACTGTTTTTT.

This clonotype was seen a few times. This chain links TRBV28 with TRBJ1-4; tentative D call: TRBD1 (6 bases). There are 14 residues in the CDR3. Germline-derived CDR1 and CDR2 are MDHEN and SYDVKM. V was trimmed by 7 bases and J by 3 bases, leaving 12 bases between them. CDR3 bases: TGTGCCAGCACCGAAGGACAGTCTAATGAAAAACTGTTTTTT. Translation gives CASTEGQSNEKLFF.

This clonotype came up many times. This chain links TRBV7-6 with TRBJ1-1; D gene uncertain. Germline V gives CDR1 SGHVS, CDR2 FNYEAQ. The CDR3 is made up of 13 amino acids. The V gene lost 3 bases and the J gene lost 5 bases, with 10 bases spanning the gap. CDR3 sequence: CASSFGKLTEAFF. CDR3 DNA: TGTGCCAGCAGCTTTGGTAAGCTTACTGAAGCTTTCTTT.